This T cell receptor beta chain is from a study of vaccination effects on CD4 cells after COVID-19. After expansion with viral peptide pools in the ViraFEST assay, antigen-specific CD4+ T cells were sequenced. The culture ran for 10 days, and then CD4+ T cells were isolated. It was two doses of either the BNT162b2 or mRNA-1273 vaccine that participants received. Wells each received 2 million to 2.5 million PBMC, cultured with around 9.3 IU/ml IL-2 and about 9.3 ug/ml peptides. At days 3 and 7, half of the medium was exchanged for IL-2 medium. As regards this clone: Its antigen is undetermined.

Only in-frame clones appear in the TCRdb table, and some are missing; sequencing was by immunoSEQ multiplex PCR. The data hold roughly 70,000 clones, with under 80% observed a single time. The CDR3 runs 16 residues. Looked up from germline, CDR1 is MNHEY and CDR2 is SVGEGT. With 2 bases clipped from V and 8 bases from J, the junction kept 14 bases outside the gene matches. The chain joins TRBV6-2 or TRBV6-3 to TRBJ1-1; 7 bases align to TRBD1. The TCR originated in a human donor who received a COVID-19 vaccine. The material was CD4+ T cells from PBMCs cultured with HCoV-OC43 spike peptides, obtained after COVID-19 vaccination. Documented subset: HCoV-OC43 spike overlapping peptide pool stimulation. CDR3 protein: CASSYPLDRPSVEAFF. As DNA, the CDR3 is TGTGCCAGCAGTTACCCTCTGGACAGGCCCAGCGTAGAAGCTTTCTTT.